The T cell receptor (beta chain) under discussion was sequenced for a study of T cell responses to AZD1222 COVID-19 vaccine. General observations from the study: Donor demographics were predominantly white British with a female majority; clonal diversity may be underestimated.

Generated by immunoSEQ multiplex PCR, the TCRdb table keeps only in-frame clones and is missing some. The sample shows about 270,000 clones, 94% of them seen only once. CDR1 is MNHEY, CDR2 SVGAGI, per germline. Deletions cut 9 bases from V and 0 bases from J, with 15 bases between. This CDR3 spans 15 amino acids. For this clone: What it binds is not known.

Source: peripheral blood, taken 28 days after the second AZD1222 dose. The receptor's source is an adult who received the AZD1222 COVID-19 vaccine. The rearrangement joins TRBV6-5 to TRBJ1-3, with a weak D call TRBD1 (6 bases). The CDR3 bases are TGTGCCAGTAGACCGGGGGACATCTCTGGAAACACCATATATTTT. Protein product: CASRPGDISGNTIYF.